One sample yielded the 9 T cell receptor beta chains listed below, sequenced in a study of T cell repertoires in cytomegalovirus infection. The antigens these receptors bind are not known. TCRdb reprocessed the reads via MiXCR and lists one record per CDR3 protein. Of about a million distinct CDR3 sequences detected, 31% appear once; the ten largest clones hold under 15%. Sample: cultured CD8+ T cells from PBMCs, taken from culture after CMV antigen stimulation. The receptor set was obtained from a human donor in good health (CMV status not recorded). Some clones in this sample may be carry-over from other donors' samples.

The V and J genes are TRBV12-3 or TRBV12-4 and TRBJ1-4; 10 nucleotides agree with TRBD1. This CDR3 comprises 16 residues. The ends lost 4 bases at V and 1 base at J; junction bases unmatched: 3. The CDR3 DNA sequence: TGTGCCAGCAGTTCGCGGACAGGGGGAACTAATGAAAAACTGTTTTTT. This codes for CASSSRTGGTNEKLFF.

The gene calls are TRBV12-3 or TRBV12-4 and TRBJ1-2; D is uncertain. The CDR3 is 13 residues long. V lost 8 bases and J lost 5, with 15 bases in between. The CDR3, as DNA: TGTGCCAGCGTCCTCACAGAAGGTTATGGCTACACCTTC. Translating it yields CASVLTEGYGYTF.

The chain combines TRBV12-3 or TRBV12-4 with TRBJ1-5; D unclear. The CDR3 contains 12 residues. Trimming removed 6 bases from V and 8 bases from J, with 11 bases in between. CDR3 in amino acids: CASSLLSEPQHF. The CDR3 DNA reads TGTGCCAGCAGCCTCCTTTCGGAGCCCCAGCATTTT.

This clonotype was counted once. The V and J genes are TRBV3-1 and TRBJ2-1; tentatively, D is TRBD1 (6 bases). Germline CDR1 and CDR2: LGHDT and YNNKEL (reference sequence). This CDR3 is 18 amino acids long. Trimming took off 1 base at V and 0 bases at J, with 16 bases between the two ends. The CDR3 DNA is TGTGCCAGCAGCCAAGGGGAACAGGGAAAGAGCTCCTACAATGAGCAGTTCTTC. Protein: CASSQGEQGKSSYNEQFF.

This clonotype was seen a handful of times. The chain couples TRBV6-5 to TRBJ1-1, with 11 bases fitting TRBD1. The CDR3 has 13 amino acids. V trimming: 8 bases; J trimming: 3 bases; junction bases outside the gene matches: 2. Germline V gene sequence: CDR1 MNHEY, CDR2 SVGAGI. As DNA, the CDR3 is TGTGCCAGCGGACAGGGGGCGTACACTGAAGCTTTCTTT. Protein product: CASGQGAYTEAFF.

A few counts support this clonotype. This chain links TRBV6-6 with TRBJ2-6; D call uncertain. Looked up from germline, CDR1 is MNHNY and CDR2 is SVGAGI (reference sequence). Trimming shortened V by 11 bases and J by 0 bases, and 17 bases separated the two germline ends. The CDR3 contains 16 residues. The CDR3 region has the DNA TGTGCCTCAGGAGCCCTCGATTACTCTGGGGCCAACGTCCTGACTTTC. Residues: CASGALDYSGANVLTF.

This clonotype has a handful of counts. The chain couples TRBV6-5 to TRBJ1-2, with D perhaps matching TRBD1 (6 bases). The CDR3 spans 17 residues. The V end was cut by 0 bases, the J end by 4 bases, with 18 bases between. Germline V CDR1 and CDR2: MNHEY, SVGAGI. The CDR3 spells CASSYSGYGTFIYGYTF. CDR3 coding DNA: TGTGCCAGCAGTTACTCGGGTTACGGGACATTCATCTATGGCTACACCTTC.

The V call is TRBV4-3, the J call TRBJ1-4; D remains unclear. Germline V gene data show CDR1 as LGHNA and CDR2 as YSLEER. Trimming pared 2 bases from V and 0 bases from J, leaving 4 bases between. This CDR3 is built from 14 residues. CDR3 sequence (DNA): TGCGCCAGCAGCCAAAGGCCAACTAATGAAAAACTGTTTTTT. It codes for CASSQRPTNEKLFF.

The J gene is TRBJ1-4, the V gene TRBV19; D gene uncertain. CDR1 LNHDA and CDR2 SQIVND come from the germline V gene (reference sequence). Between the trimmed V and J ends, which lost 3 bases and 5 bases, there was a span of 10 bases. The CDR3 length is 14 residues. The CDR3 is CASSISKANEKLFF. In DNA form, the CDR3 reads TGTGCCAGTAGTATTTCCAAGGCGAATGAAAAACTGTTTTTT.